The clone carrying this T cell receptor (beta chain) was counted a single time. In germline, CDR1 is SGHTA, CDR2 FQGTGA. The length of the CDR3 is 19 residues. The J segment lost 0 bases and the V segment lost 2 bases, leaving 10 bases of the junction unmatched. This record belongs to a study of Ad26.COV2.S vaccination and SARS-CoV-2 variants. Produced via immunoSEQ multiplex PCR; TCRdb's table is partial and in-frame only. The sample contains some 350,000 clones, about 91% of which appear only once. V usage is TRBV7-3 and J usage is TRBJ2-3; 11 positions agree with TRBD2. This TCR derives from a human donor who had recovered from COVID-19. The starting material was peripheral blood, obtained after recovery from COVID-19. The DNA for the CDR3 is TGTGCCAGCAGCTTAGTCAATCTAGCGGGGGGACATAGCACAGATACGCAGTATTTT. Translated, it gives CASSLVNLAGGHSTDTQYF.